The 3 T cell receptor beta chains listed next were all sequenced from one sample in a study of CD8 T cells in Susac syndrome. Random-hexamer reverse transcription was applied to about 0.45 to 1 ug RNA. In TCRdb, the immunoSEQ multiplex PCR reads were re-called with MiXCR into one record per CDR3 protein. The table shows 200,000 to 250,000 distinct CDR3 sequences, with 95% occurring only once. The sequenced sample was CD4+ T cells from PBMCs. Receptors originate from a human donor with multiple sclerosis.

The chain has TRBV30 and TRBJ2-1, with D maybe TRBD1 (5 bases). The CDR3 has 12 amino acids. With 3 bases removed from V and 7 bases from J, the gap between germline ends came to 10 bases. Per the germline V gene, CDR1 is GTSNPN and CDR2 is SVGIG (reference sequence). For the CDR3, the DNA is TGTGCCTGGAGAACCAGGGTGAATGAGCAGTTCTTC. As protein: CAWRTRVNEQFF.

The rearrangement joins TRBV7-9 to TRBJ1-6; 9 bases line up with TRBD1. The CDR3 spans 16 residues. Germline V gene sequence: CDR1 SEHNR, CDR2 FQNEAQ (reference sequence). V gave up 6 bases and J gave up 5 bases; unmatched junction bases: 8. The chain's CDR3 is CASRDTGTGHNSPLHF. CDR3 nucleotides: TGTGCCAGCAGGGACACCGGGACAGGGCATAATTCACCCCTCCACTTT.

The chain is built from TRBV30 and TRBJ2-7; D is unresolved. CDR1 and CDR2 from the germline V gene are GTSNPN and SVGIG (reference sequence). V lost 3 bases to trimming and J lost 6 bases, with 9 bases between them. The CDR3 has 11 amino acids. CDR3 nucleotide sequence: TGTGCCTGGAGCGGTAACACCGAGCAGTACTTC. It translates to CAWSGNTEQYF.